This T cell receptor beta chain emerged from a study of regulatory T cells in long-lasting Graves disease. Across the whole study: By definition, persistent Graves' disease involved antithyroid drugs for over 5 years alongside positive TSH receptor antibodies.

As for time point: persistent/refractory GD, antithyroid drugs over 5 years with positive TRAb. From PBMCs, RNA was extracted and then used to make the TCR library. The CDR3 runs 13 residues. V lost 6 bases and J lost 0, with 8 bases in between. CDR1 and CDR2 from the germline V gene are MNHNS and SASEGT. Libraries of TCR beta came from iRepertoire HTBI primers plus Arm-PCR of CDR3 regions. One entry per CDR3 protein, called by TCRdb with MiXCR from the multiplex PCR reads. This sample has 360,000 or so distinct CDR3 sequences, with less than 30% found just once. The material sequenced was peripheral blood mononuclear cells (PBMCs), taken when the disease was refractory, from a patient treated with antithyroid drugs. The receptor's source is a middle-aged woman with Graves disease. The V and J genes are TRBV6-1 and TRBJ1-2, with a weak D call TRBD1 (6 bases). The CDR3 nucleotides read TGTGCCAGCAGGAGGGACACTAACTATGGCTACACCTTC. Translating gives CASRRDTNYGYTF.